The rows below give T cell receptor beta chains drawn from one sample of a study of T-cell memory formation after mild COVID-19. TCRdb independently ran MiXCR on the 5' RACE reads; one entry per CDR3 protein. Of 300,000 to 400,000 distinct CDR3 sequences in the sample, 20% to 25% were seen once. Material: PBMCs or a T cell subset sorted from them (not recorded which). Receptor source: an adult woman who had mild COVID-19 (a few samples of this study predate the infection). Cell type and time point are not known. CDR3s include the opening cysteine and the closing phenylalanine or tryptophan. Fields, in order: CDR3 length, J gene, D gene, clone size, V gene, CDR3 DNA, CDR3 protein. The D gene is left open where the match is weak. Not all rows give a size; the values are once, few, many and, for expanded clones, a class.

15	TRBJ1-1	-	-	TRBV19	TGTGCCAGTAGTATCCCCGGGACACTGAACACTGAAGCTTTCTTT	CASSIPGTLNTEAFF
15	TRBJ2-1	-	-	TRBV12-3/TRBV12-4	TGTGCCAGCAGTTTCGGCCGGAGGCTATACAATGAGCAGTTCTTC	CASSFGRRLYNEQFF
17	TRBJ2-3	-	-	TRBV4-2	TGTGCCAGCAGCCCCATGCTGGACTACGCTAGCACAGATACGCAGTATTTT	CASSPMLDYASTDTQYF
15	TRBJ2-7	-	few	TRBV7-2	TGTGCCAGCAGCTTAGACAGGGTTCTCTCCTACGAGCAGTACTTC	CASSLDRVLSYEQYF
17	TRBJ1-2	-	few	TRBV11-2	TGTGCCAGCAGCCCAAACCATGGGGGCGGAATTAACTATGGCTACACCTTC	CASSPNHGGGINYGYTF
14	TRBJ2-1	-	few	TRBV7-9	TGTGCCAGCCTCAGGGACATGCCCTACAATGAGCAGTTCTTC	CASLRDMPYNEQFF
13	TRBJ2-2	-	-	TRBV15	TGTGCCACCAGCAGAGACATCAGCGGGGAGCTGTTTTTT	CATSRDISGELFF
14	TRBJ1-5	-	-	TRBV12-3/TRBV12-4	TGTGCCAGCAGTATACGGGGCCGAAGGGCGCCCCAGCATTTT	CASSIRGRRAPQHF
15	TRBJ2-2	-	many	TRBV6-1	TGTGCCAGCACCTCTCTAGGCGGTGGCCCCGGGGAGCTGTTTTTT	CASTSLGGGPGELFF
13	TRBJ1-1	TRBD1	once	TRBV30	TGTGCCTGGAGTTTCAGGGGGGGCACTGAAGCTTTCTTT	CAWSFRGGTEAFF
11	TRBJ1-2	-	many	TRBV29-1	TGCAGCGAGGGGGGTAACTATGGCTACACCTTC	CSEGGNYGYTF
12	TRBJ2-1	-	-	TRBV24-1	TGTGCCACCAGTGGGTCAATCAATGAGCAGTTCTTC	CATSGSINEQFF
15	TRBJ2-5	TRBD2	few	TRBV7-2	TGTGCCAGCAGCTTAGTGATGACTAGCTGGGAGACCCAGTACTTC	CASSLVMTSWETQYF
11	TRBJ2-5	-	-	TRBV5-1	TGCGCCAGCAGAGGAGAAGAGACCCAGTACTTC	CASRGEETQYF
14	TRBJ1-1	-	few	TRBV7-2	TGTGCCAGCAGCTTTTCGTGGCCCCTCCCTGAAGCTTTCTTT	CASSFSWPLPEAFF
16	TRBJ2-5	TRBD2	-	TRBV20-1	TGCAGTGCTAGAAGAGGGGATAGCGGGTACCAAGAGACCCAGTACTTC	CSARRGDSGYQETQYF
14	TRBJ2-7	-	-	TRBV9	TGTGCCAGCAGCGTAGACCTCACTACGGGAGAGCAGTACTTC	CASSVDLTTGEQYF
14	TRBJ2-5	-	few	TRBV7-2	TGTGCCAGCAGCTTAAGTCGCACCCAAGAGACCCAGTACTTC	CASSLSRTQETQYF
15	TRBJ2-7	TRBD1	-	TRBV20-1	TGCAGTGCTAGTGACAGGGGGCTCAATTGGGACGAGCAGTACTTC	CSASDRGLNWDEQYF
14	TRBJ1-1	TRBD1	few	TRBV5-6	TGTGCCAGCAGCACCGGACAGGTGTACACTGAAGCTTTCTTT	CASSTGQVYTEAFF
17	TRBJ1-5	-	-	TRBV4-1	TGCGCCAGCAGCCGGACGCCGGGTGGGGCGGTCGGGGAGCCCCAGCATTTT	CASSRTPGGAVGEPQHF
15	TRBJ2-7	TRBD2	few	TRBV5-1	TGCGCCAGCAGCTTGACGGGGGAGGGTTCCTACGAGCAGTACTTC	CASSLTGEGSYEQYF
15	TRBJ1-1	-	few	TRBV27	TGTGCCAGCAGTTTATCGGCGGAGGGGTACACTGAAGCTTTCTTT	CASSLSAEGYTEAFF
14	TRBJ2-2	-	-	TRBV20-1	TGCAGTGCTACGACGGGACTTCCCCCCCGGGAGCTGTTTTTT	CSATTGLPPRELFF
14	TRBJ2-1	-	-	TRBV20-1	TGCAGTGCCCAGTCCCCCGTCTCCTACAATGAGCAGTTCTTC	CSAQSPVSYNEQFF
15	TRBJ1-5	TRBD1	-	TRBV5-8	TGTGCCAGCAGCTTGGACAGGGGGCCAAATCAGCCCCAGCATTTT	CASSLDRGPNQPQHF
15	TRBJ2-3	-	-	TRBV19	TGTGCCAGTAGTAACCGACTAGTGGGAGAGGATACGCAGTATTTT	CASSNRLVGEDTQYF
16	TRBJ2-3	TRBD2	-	TRBV9	TGTGCCAGCAGCGTAGGAGCGCGGGGGTGGGCAGATACGCAGTATTTT	CASSVGARGWADTQYF